This is a list of T cell receptor beta chains from one sample in a study of OX40 agonist ivuxolimab in advanced cancers. The repertoire was sequenced with immunoSEQ multiplex PCR; TCRdb's copy has only in-frame clones and lacks some. The sample consists of some 70,000 clones, 65% to 90% of them appearing once. The sample consisted of CD4+ or CD8+ T cells sorted from blood, taken in a trial of the OX40 agonist ivuxolimab. The receptor set was obtained from an adult with an advanced solid tumor such as melanoma, head and neck, liver or kidney cancer. CDR3s include the opening cysteine and the closing phenylalanine or tryptophan. The D gene is left open where the match is weak. Clone size appears in some rows only: once, few, many, or a class for an expanded clone.

CDR3nt | CDR3aa | abundance | j_gene | d_gene | len | v_gene
TGTGCCAGCAGCTTAGCCGGGACAGGGGTTAATGAAAAACTGTTTTTT | CASSLAGTGVNEKLFF | - | TRBJ1-4 | TRBD1 | 16 | TRBV7-2
TGTGCCAGTAGACCAGGGAGCTCCTACGAGCAGTACTTC | CASRPGSSYEQYF | - | TRBJ2-7 | - | 13 | TRBV19
TGTGCCAGCAGCTTAGGTCTAACTAGCGGGATATACGACAATGAGCAGTTCTTC | CASSLGLTSGIYDNEQFF | once | TRBJ2-1 | TRBD2 | 18 | TRBV7-2
TGCGCCAGCAGCTTGGTGGCAGGGAATCCACGACACTCTGGAAACACCATATATTTT | CASSLVAGNPRHSGNTIYF | - | TRBJ1-3 | - | 19 | TRBV5-1
TGTGCCAGCAGTCGAGGACAGGGCTCTACTAACTATGGCTACACCTTC | CASSRGQGSTNYGYTF | - | TRBJ1-2 | TRBD1 | 16 | TRBV6-6
TGCAGCGTTGGGCGGCCGAATGAAAAACTGTTTTTT | CSVGRPNEKLFF | once | TRBJ1-4 | - | 12 | TRBV29-1
TGCAGCGTCGGAATGGTCCCCGGGGAGACCCAGTACTTC | CSVGMVPGETQYF | - | TRBJ2-5 | - | 13 | TRBV29-1
TGCAGCGGCGGAGGGGGGGCCGGCGAGCAGTACTTC | CSGGGGAGEQYF | once | TRBJ2-7 | - | 12 | TRBV29-1
TGCAGCGTTGACGGACAGGGGGCGCAGGAGACCCAGTACTTC | CSVDGQGAQETQYF | - | TRBJ2-5 | TRBD1 | 14 | TRBV29-1
TGTGCCAGCAGCCCCTGGGGGGCAAGAGGGGAGACCCAGTACTTC | CASSPWGARGETQYF | - | TRBJ2-5 | - | 15 | TRBV7-2
TGTGCCAGCGTGGAGGGAGCAAAGGTGAATGAGCAGTTCTTC | CASVEGAKVNEQFF | - | TRBJ2-1 | - | 14 | TRBV6-6
TGTGCCAGCAGCCGGACTAGCGGGAGTCTAACCTCCTACAATGAGCAGTTCTTC | CASSRTSGSLTSYNEQFF | once | TRBJ2-1 | TRBD2 | 18 | TRBV7-2
TGTGCCAGCAGCCAGGGACAGGTTGGTGAAAAACTGTTTTTT | CASSQGQVGEKLFF | - | TRBJ1-4 | TRBD1 | 14 | TRBV5-8
TGTGCCAGCAATTCAGGGGGCGACTACAATGAGCAGTTCTTC | CASNSGGDYNEQFF | - | TRBJ2-1 | TRBD1 | 14 | TRBV28
TGTGCCAGCAGCCGGGACAGGGGGCCCTATGGCTACACCTTC | CASSRDRGPYGYTF | once | TRBJ1-2 | TRBD1 | 14 | TRBV14
TGTGCCAGTAGTACCACAATGAACACTGAAGCTTTCTTT | CASSTTMNTEAFF | - | TRBJ1-1 | - | 13 | TRBV19
TGTGCCACCAGCAGAGGCCGGACCTCTTACTACGAGCAGTACTTC | CATSRGRTSYYEQYF | - | TRBJ2-7 | - | 15 | TRBV15
TGTGCCAGCAGCCAGACAGGGGGCTACGAGCAGTACTTC | CASSQTGGYEQYF | - | TRBJ2-7 | TRBD1 | 13 | TRBV5-4
TGTGCCAGCAGTTATGGGCGGGGGGGCCCGTTTGATACGCAGTATTTT | CASSYGRGGPFDTQYF | - | TRBJ2-3 | TRBD2 | 16 | TRBV6-5
TGTGCCTGGAGCGGCGGGACAGGGAGGTACGAGCAGTACTTC | CAWSGGTGRYEQYF | - | TRBJ2-7 | TRBD1 | 14 | TRBV30
TGTGCCACCAGCAGAGATCGTCGTGACTCCTACGAGCAGTACTTC | CATSRDRRDSYEQYF | - | TRBJ2-7 | - | 15 | TRBV15
TGTGCCAGCAGCTTAGCGGGAACATCCACCTACGAGCAGTACTTC | CASSLAGTSTYEQYF | - | TRBJ2-7 | - | 15 | TRBV7-8
TGTGCCAGCAGTTACGAAGGCGGGAGAGCCCATGAGCAGTTCTTC | CASSYEGGRAHEQFF | - | TRBJ2-1 | TRBD2 | 15 | TRBV6-5
TGCGCCAGCAGCTTAGGCCTAGCGGGGGGCCAAGAGACCCAGTACTTC | CASSLGLAGGQETQYF | - | TRBJ2-5 | TRBD2 | 16 | TRBV5-1